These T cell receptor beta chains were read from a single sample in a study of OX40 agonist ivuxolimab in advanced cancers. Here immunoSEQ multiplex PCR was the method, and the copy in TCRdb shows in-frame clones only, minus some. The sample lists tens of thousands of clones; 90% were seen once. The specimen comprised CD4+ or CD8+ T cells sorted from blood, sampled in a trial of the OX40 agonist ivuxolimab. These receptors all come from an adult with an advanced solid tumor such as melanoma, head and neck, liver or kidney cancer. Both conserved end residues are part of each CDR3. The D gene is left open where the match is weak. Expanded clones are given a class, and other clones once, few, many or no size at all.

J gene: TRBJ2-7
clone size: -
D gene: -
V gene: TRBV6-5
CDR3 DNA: TGTGCCAGCAGTTACGGAGATCTCTACGAGCAGTACTTC
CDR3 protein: CASSYGDLYEQYF

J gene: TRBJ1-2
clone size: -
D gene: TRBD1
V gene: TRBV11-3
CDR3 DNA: TGTGCCAGCAGCTTAGATGCCACCAGGACAGGGGACGGCTACACCTTC
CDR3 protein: CASSLDATRTGDGYTF

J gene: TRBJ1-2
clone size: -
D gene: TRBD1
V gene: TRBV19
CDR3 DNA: TGTGCCAGTGGGGCAACACGACAGGGTCTTGGAGAATTCTTC
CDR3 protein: CASGATRQGLGEFF

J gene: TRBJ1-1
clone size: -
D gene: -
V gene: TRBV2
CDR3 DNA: TGTGCCACCACAATAGGCGCCACTGAAGCTTTCTTT
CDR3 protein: CATTIGATEAFF

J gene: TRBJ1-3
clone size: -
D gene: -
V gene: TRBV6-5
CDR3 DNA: TGTGCCAGCAGTTACGCCGGCACAAACTCTGGAAACACCATATATTTT
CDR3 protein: CASSYAGTNSGNTIYF

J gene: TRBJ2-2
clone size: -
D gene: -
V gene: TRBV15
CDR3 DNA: TGTGCCACCAGGCCAGGTTTTACGCACCCCGGGGAGCTGTTTTTT
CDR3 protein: CATRPGFTHPGELFF

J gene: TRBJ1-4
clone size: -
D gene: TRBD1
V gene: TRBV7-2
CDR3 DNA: TGTGCCAGCAGCGCGTCGGGACAGGGATTCAATGAAAAACTGTTTTTT
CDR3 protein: CASSASGQGFNEKLFF

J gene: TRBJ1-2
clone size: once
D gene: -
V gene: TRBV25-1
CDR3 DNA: TGTGCCAGCAGTGCTCGTGGACGATCTGGCTACACCTTC
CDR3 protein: CASSARGRSGYTF

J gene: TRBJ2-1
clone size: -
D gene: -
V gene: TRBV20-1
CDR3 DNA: TGCAGTGCTACCCAGGGGGGCGAGCAGTTCTTC
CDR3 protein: CSATQGGEQFF

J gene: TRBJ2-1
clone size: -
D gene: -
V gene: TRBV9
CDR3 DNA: TGTGCCAGCAGCGTACAGAATGAGCAGTTCTTC
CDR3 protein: CASSVQNEQFF

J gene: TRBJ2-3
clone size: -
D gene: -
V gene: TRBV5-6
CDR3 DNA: TGTGCCAGCCATCCTTGGGACACAGATACGCAGTATTTT
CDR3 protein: CASHPWDTDTQYF

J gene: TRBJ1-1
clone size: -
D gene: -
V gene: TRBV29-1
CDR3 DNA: TGCAGCGCCATAGGGGGTCTTGTTCTGGGGACTGAAGCTTTCTTT
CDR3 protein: CSAIGGLVLGTEAFF

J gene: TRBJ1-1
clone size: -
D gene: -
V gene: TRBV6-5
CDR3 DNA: TGTGCCAGCAGTTACCGCGGGCAGGGCACTGAAGCTTTCTTT
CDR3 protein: CASSYRGQGTEAFF

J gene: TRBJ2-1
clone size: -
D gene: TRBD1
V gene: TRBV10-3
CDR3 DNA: TGTGCCATCAGTGAGAGGGGGCTTGGTAGCTTCTCCTACAATGAGCAGTTCTTC
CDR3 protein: CAISERGLGSFSYNEQFF

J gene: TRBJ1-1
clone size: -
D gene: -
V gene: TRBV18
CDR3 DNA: TGTGCCAGCTCACCCAGCGGGACTGTGACTGAAGCTTTCTTT
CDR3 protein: CASSPSGTVTEAFF

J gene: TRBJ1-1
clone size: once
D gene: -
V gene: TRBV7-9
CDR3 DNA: TGTGCCAGCAGCTACAAGAACACTGAAGCTTTCTTT
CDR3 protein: CASSYKNTEAFF

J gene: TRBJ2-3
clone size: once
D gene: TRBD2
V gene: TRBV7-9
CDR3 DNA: TGTGCCAGCAGCCTGGGACTAGCGGGAGCGGCTGATACGCAGTATTTT
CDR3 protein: CASSLGLAGAADTQYF

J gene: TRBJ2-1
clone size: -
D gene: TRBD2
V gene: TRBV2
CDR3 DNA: TGTGCCATCAAAAACCCGGGACTACCCTACAATGAGCAGTTCTTC
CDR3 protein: CAIKNPGLPYNEQFF

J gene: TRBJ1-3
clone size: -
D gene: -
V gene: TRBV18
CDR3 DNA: TGTGCCAGCTCCACCAGCTCTGGAAACACCATATATTTT
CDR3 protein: CASSTSSGNTIYF

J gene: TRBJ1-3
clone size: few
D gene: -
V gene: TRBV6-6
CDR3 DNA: TGTGGGAGCACACTTACAACTGGAAACACCATATATTTT
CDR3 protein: CGSTLTTGNTIYF

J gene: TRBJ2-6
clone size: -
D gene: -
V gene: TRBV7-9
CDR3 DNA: TGTGCCAGCATTATTTCTGGGGCCAACGTCCTGACTTTC
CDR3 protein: CASIISGANVLTF

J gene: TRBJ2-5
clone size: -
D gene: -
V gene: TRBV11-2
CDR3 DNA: TGTGCCAGCAGTGAAGCGGGCTTAGAGACCCAGTACTTC
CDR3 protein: CASSEAGLETQYF

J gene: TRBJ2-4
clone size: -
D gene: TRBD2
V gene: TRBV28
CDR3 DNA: TGTGCCAGCAGCCCTGGGGGACTAGGAAACAACATTCAGTACTTC
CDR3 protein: CASSPGGLGNNIQYF

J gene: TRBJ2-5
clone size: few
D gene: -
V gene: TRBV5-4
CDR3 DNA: TGTGCCAGCAGCTTGCTTGTGGGCCAAGAGACCCAGTACTTC
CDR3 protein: CASSLLVGQETQYF

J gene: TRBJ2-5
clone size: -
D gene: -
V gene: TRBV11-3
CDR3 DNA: TGTGCCAGCAGCTCTCCCGGGACATTACGGGAGACCCAGTACTTC
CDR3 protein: CASSSPGTLRETQYF

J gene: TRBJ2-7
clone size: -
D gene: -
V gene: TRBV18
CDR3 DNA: TGTGCCAGCTCACCCGGGAACTACGAGCAGTACTTC
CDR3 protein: CASSPGNYEQYF

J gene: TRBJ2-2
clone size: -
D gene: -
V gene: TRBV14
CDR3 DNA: TGTGCCAGCAGCCCTATAGCGCGGACGAACACCGGGGAGCTGTTTTTT
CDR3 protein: CASSPIARTNTGELFF

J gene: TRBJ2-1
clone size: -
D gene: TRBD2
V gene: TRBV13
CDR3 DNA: TGTGCCAGCAGCTTGGGCGGGCTGGCTAGCGGGAGCTCTAAACCCTCTAATGAGCAGTTCTTC
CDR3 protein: CASSLGGLASGSSKPSNEQFF

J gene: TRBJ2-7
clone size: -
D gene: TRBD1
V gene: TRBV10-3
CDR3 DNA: TGTGCCATCAGCGAGATAGGACAGGGATACGAGCAGTACTTC
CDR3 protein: CAISEIGQGYEQYF

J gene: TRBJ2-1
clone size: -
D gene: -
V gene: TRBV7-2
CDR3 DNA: TGTGCCAGCAGCCCGAGGGGGGAAGGTGAGCAGTTCTTC
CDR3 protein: CASSPRGEGEQFF

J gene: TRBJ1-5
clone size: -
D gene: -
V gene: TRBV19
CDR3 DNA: TGTGCCAGTAGTCTCTTGATGGAGGCCAATCAGCCCCAGCATTTT
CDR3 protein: CASSLLMEANQPQHF

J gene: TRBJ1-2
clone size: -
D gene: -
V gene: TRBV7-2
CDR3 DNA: TGTGCCAGCAGCTTCTCGGCATTGGGCTACACCTTC
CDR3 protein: CASSFSALGYTF

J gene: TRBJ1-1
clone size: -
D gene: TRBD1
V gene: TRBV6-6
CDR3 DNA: TGTGCCAGCAGTTACACAGGGGGAACTGAAGCTTTCTTT
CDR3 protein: CASSYTGGTEAFF

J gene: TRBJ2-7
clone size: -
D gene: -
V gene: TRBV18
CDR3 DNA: TGTGCCAGCTCAGTAGCACTAGACAGGTCCTACGAGCAGTACTTC
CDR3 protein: CASSVALDRSYEQYF

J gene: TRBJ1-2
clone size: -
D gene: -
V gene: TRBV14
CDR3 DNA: TGTGCCAGCAGCCAAGATCCGGGTAACTATGGCTACACCTTC
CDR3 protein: CASSQDPGNYGYTF

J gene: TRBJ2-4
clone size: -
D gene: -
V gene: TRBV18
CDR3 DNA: TGTGCCAGCTCAGCCGGGCGCGAAAACATTCAGTACTTC
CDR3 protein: CASSAGRENIQYF

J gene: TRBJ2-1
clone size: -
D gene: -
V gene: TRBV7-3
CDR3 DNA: TGTGCCAGCAGCTTAACTACACAAAATGAGCAGTTCTTC
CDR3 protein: CASSLTTQNEQFF

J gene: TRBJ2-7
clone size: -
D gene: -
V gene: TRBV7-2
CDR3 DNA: TGTGCCAGCAGCTCGATTAGCGGAGGGGCCTACGAGCAGTACTTC
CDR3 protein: CASSSISGGAYEQYF

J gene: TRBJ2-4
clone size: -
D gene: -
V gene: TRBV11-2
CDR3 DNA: TGTGCCAGCAGCTTAGATTTAGCCAAAAACATTCAGTACTTC
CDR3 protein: CASSLDLAKNIQYF

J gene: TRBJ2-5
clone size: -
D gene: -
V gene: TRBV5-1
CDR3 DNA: TGCGCCAGCAGCTACGACAGGAGGGAGACCCAGTACTTC
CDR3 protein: CASSYDRRETQYF

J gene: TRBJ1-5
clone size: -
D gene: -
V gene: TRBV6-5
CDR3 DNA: TGTGCCAGCAAGGGGGGACTCAATCAGCCCCAGCATTTT
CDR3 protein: CASKGGLNQPQHF

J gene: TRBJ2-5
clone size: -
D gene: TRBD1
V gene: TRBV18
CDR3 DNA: TGTGCCAGCTCACCAACAGGGGTAGAGACCCAGTACTTC
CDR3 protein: CASSPTGVETQYF

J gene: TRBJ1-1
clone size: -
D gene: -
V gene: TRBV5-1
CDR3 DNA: TGCGCCAGCAGCCCTTTGGGGGCCAGGGGAGAAACTTTCTTT
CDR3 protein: CASSPLGARGETFF

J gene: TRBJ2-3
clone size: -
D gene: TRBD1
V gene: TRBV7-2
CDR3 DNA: TGTGCCAATTCCCGGACAGGGTCCTCAGATACGCAGTATTTT
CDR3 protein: CANSRTGSSDTQYF

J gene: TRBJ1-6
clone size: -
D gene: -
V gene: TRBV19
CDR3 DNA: TGTGCCAGTAGGAGGGATAATTCACCCCTCCACTTT
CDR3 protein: CASRRDNSPLHF

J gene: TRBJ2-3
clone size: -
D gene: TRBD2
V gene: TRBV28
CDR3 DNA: TGTGCCAGCGGCCCCGGGACTAGCGGGAGATTTAGCACAGATACGCAGTATTTT
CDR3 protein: CASGPGTSGRFSTDTQYF

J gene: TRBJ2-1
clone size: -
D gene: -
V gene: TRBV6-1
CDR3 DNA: TGTGCCAGCAGTTTATCGGTTGGTGAGCAGTTCTTC
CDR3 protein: CASSLSVGEQFF

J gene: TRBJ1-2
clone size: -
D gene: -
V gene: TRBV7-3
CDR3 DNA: TGTGCCAGCAGCCCAGGATCGTACTACGGCTACACCTTC
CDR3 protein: CASSPGSYYGYTF

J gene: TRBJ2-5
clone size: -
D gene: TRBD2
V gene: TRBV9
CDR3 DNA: TGTGCCAGCAGCGTAGCGGGAGGGGAAGAGACCCAGTACTTC
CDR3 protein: CASSVAGGEETQYF

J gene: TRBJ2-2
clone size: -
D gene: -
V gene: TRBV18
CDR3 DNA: TGTGCCAGCTCACCACTGTTACAGGGTGGCACCGGGGAGCTGTTTTTT
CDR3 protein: CASSPLLQGGTGELFF

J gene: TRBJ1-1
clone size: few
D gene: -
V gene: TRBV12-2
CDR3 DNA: TGTGCAAGTCGCTTAATAGAGGGACAGGAGCCAGGGGGCGCCGGACGTAGTGAAGCTTTCTTT
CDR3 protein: CASRLIEGQEPGGAGRSEAFF

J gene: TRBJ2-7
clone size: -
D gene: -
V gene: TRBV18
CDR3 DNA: TGTGCCAGCTCACCACTCCAGGGGAAGGGGAACGAGCAGTACTTC
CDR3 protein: CASSPLQGKGNEQYF

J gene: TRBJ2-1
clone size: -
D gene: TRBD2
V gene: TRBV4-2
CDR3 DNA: TGTGCCAGCAGCCTCCACACTAGCGGGAGGGCCGGAGGCTACAATGAGCAGTTCTTC
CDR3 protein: CASSLHTSGRAGGYNEQFF

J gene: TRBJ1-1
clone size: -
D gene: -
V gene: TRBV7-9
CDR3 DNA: TGTGCCAGCAGCTTATACATCGCCGGAGGCACTGAAGCTTTCTTT
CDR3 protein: CASSLYIAGGTEAFF

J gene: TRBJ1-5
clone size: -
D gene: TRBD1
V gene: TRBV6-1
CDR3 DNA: TGTGCCAGCAGTGAAGCGCGGAGGACAGGGGATCAGCCCCAGCATTTT
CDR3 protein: CASSEARRTGDQPQHF

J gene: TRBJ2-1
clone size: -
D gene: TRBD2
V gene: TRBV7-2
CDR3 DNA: TGTGCCAGCAGACAAGACGCCGGGACTAGCAACAATGAGCAGTTCTTC
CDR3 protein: CASRQDAGTSNNEQFF

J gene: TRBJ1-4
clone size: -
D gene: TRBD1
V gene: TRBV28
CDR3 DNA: TGTGCCAGCAGAACAGGGGGGGGTAATGAAAAACTGTTTTTT
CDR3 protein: CASRTGGGNEKLFF

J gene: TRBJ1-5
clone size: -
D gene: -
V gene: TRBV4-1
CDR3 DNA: TGCGCCAGCAGCCAATGGTCAGGGGGCAATCAGCCCCAGCATTTT
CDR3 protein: CASSQWSGGNQPQHF

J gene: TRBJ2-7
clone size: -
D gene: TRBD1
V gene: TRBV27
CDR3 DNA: TGTGCCAGCAGTTTAAGGACAGGGGGTCATTACGAGCAGTACTTC
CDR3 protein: CASSLRTGGHYEQYF

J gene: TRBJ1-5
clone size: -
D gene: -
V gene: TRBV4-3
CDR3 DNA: TGCGCCAGCAGCCTCTACCACGAGGACGGTAATCAGCCCCAGCATTTT
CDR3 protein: CASSLYHEDGNQPQHF